The 25 T cell receptor beta chains below all came from one sample that was sequenced in a study of T-cell reconstitution after alpha-beta-depleted transplantation in children. The authors prepared the TCRbeta library with unique molecular identifiers. Each CDR3 protein is one row after TCRdb ran MiXCR on the PCR reads. The sample consists of 150,000 to 250,000 distinct CDR3 sequences, approximately 6% of them appearing once. Source: PBMCs, taken before TCRalphabeta/CD19-depleted stem cell transplant. The receptors derive from a girl in the first two years of life with combined immunodeficiency, due to receive a stem cell transplant.

This clonotype was detected ten times or more. The rearrangement uses TRBV9 and TRBJ2-1, with TRBD2 matching 9 bases. The CDR3 has 18 amino acids. V gave up 0 bases and J gave up 6 bases; unmatched junction bases: 13. Germline values: CDR1 SGDLS, CDR2 YYNGEE. This chain's CDR3 is CASSVARGSGSPTNEQFF. The DNA for the CDR3 is TGTGCCAGCAGCGTAGCTCGTGGTAGCGGGAGCCCCACCAATGAGCAGTTCTTC.

This clonotype has just a few counts. V gene TRBV7-9 combines with J gene TRBJ1-2; TRBD1 is a possible D gene (6 bases). The CDR3 has 12 residues. From germline, CDR1 is SEHNR and CDR2 FQNEAQ (reference sequence). V was clipped by 2 bases and J by 8 bases, with 9 bases between them. The CDR3 DNA is TGTGCCAGCAGCTTAAACAGGGAGGGCTACACCTTC. This encodes CASSLNREGYTF. The entire variable domain, with the rest obtained from reference TRBV7-9 and TRBJ1-2, is as follows: DTGVSQNPRHKITKRGQNVTFRCDPISEHNRLYWYRQTLGQGPEFLTYFQNEAQLEKSRLLSDRFSAERPKGSFSTLEIQRTEQGDSAMYLCASSLNREGYTFGSGTRLTVV.

The table lists this clonotype with many counts. The rearrangement links TRBV7-3 to TRBJ2-1; 7 bases align to TRBD1. Germline V gives CDR1 SGHTA, CDR2 FQGTGA. The CDR3 is 13 residues long. V dropped 1 base and J dropped 9; count of bases not matched to a gene: 3. CDR3 in amino acids: CASSLRGGVEQFF. As DNA, the CDR3 is TGTGCCAGCAGCTTAAGAGGGGGCGTTGAGCAGTTCTTC.

This clonotype was recorded many times. The V call is TRBV7-9, the J call TRBJ1-1; D remains unclear. Germline values: CDR1 SEHNR, CDR2 FQNEAQ (reference sequence). The ends were cut back, 5 bases at V and 1 base at J, with 14 bases in the middle. CDR3 size: 15 residues. In nucleotides, the CDR3 is TGTGCCAGCAGCCCCCGTTATCCGGAGAACACTGAAGCTTTCTTT. Translating it yields CASSPRYPENTEAFF.

This clonotype was recorded many times. The rearrangement links TRBV9 to TRBJ2-1; D is unclear. Per the germline V gene, CDR1 is SGDLS and CDR2 is YYNGEE. This CDR3 is built from 15 residues. V gave up 4 bases and J gave up 6 bases, with 17 bases separating them. The CDR3 DNA reads as TGTGCCAGCAGCCCCCTCTCGGCACCTTCCAATGAGCAGTTCTTC. It encodes CASSPLSAPSNEQFF.

This clonotype was counted many times. The chain uses TRBV12-3 or TRBV12-4 and TRBJ2-2; D is unclear. V lost 0 bases, J lost 5 bases, and 10 bases lay in between. The CDR3 loop spans 15 amino acids. The CDR3 is CASSLARVPTGELFF. The CDR3 DNA sequence: TGTGCCAGCAGTTTAGCAAGGGTCCCGACCGGGGAGCTGTTTTTT.

This clonotype was seen ten or more times. The chain couples TRBV10-3 to TRBJ2-2; 8 nucleotides match TRBD1. The V segment lost 4 bases and the J segment 4 bases; nucleotides outside the gene matches: 8. The length of the CDR3 is 16 residues. CDR1 and CDR2 (germline): ENHRY, SYGVKD. CDR3 loop: CAISGRQGRVTGELFF. CDR3 in DNA: TGTGCCATCAGTGGCCGACAGGGGCGAGTCACCGGGGAGCTGTTTTTT.

This clonotype was picked up many times. The V and J genes are TRBV24-1 and TRBJ1-1; D is possibly TRBD1 (6 bases). Trimming left V 10 bases short and J 1 base short, with 12 bases between. Germline V gene lookup returns CDR1 KGHDR and CDR2 SFDVKD. The CDR3 covers 13 residues. The CDR3 region is CATMGHQNTEAFF. CDR3 in DNA: TGTGCCACAATGGGACATCAGAACACTGAAGCTTTCTTT.

This clonotype was observed a few times. The genes are TRBV25-1 and TRBJ1-2, with TRBD1 identical over 7 bases. The CDR3 consists of 16 residues. J was trimmed by 6 bases and V by 3 bases; bases with no gene match: 13. Germline CDR1 reads MGHDK; CDR2 reads SYGVNS. CDR3 loop: CASSDPKTGTVDGYTF. Here the CDR3 DNA reads TGTGCCAGCAGTGACCCCAAGACAGGGACGGTTGATGGCTACACCTTC.

The sample holds many counts of this clonotype. The CDR3 sequence: CASSLLGGGDNEQFF. The CDR3 bases are TGTGCCAGCAGTTTATTAGGCGGGGGAGACAATGAGCAGTTCTTC. The chain joins TRBV27 to TRBJ2-1; TRBD2 matches at 7 bases. The germline V gene encodes CDR1 MNHEY and CDR2 SMNVEV (reference sequence). This CDR3 spans 15 amino acids. The V gene end was trimmed by 1 base and the J gene end by 5 bases; junction bases not matched to a gene: 5.

This clonotype was seen many times. The chain recombines TRBV6-1 with TRBJ2-7; TRBD1 aligns across 7 bases. The CDR3 totals 15 residues. CDR1 MNHNS and CDR2 SASEGT come from the germline V gene. After removal of 6 bases from V and 5 bases from J, the junction contained 13 bases not matched to a gene. The CDR3 DNA follows: TGTGCCAGCAGCGAGACAGGGTTCGCAGTGCACGAGCAGTACTTC. Protein sequence: CASSETGFAVHEQYF.

The chain links TRBV4-3 to TRBJ1-1; 9 nucleotides align to TRBD1. J was trimmed by 1 base and V by 6 bases; bases with no gene match: 3. The length of the CDR3 is 14 residues. The germline gives CDR1 LGHNA, CDR2 YSLEER. As DNA, the CDR3 is TGCGCCAGCAGACAGGGACAGGGGAACACTGAAGCTTTCTTT. Amino acids: CASRQGQGNTEAFF.

This clonotype was seen a few times. V gene TRBV4-1 combines with J gene TRBJ2-4; 7 bases line up with TRBD2. The CDR3 length is 15 residues. Trimming cost V 0 bases and J 8 bases; bases outside gene matches: 7. CDR1 is MGHRA, CDR2 YSYEKL, per germline. The CDR3: CASSQDPWGGYIQYF. The CDR3 nucleotides read TGCGCCAGCAGCCAAGACCCCTGGGGGGGATACATTCAGTACTTC.

There are many counts of this clonotype. V gene TRBV13 combines with J gene TRBJ2-7, with a weak D call TRBD1 (6 bases). Between the trimmed V and J ends, which lost 4 bases and 0 bases, there was a span of 10 bases. The CDR3 spans 14 residues. The germline CDR1 and CDR2 sequences are PRHDT and FYEKMQ (reference sequence). CDR3 region: CASSSRDNSYEQYF. Here the CDR3 DNA reads TGTGCCAGCAGCTCCCGGGACAACTCCTACGAGCAGTACTTC. Complete variable domain (other parts from reference TRBV13 and TRBJ2-7): AAGVIQSPRHLIKEKRETATLKCYPIPRHDTVYWYQQGPGQDPQFLISFYEKMQSDKGSIPDRFSAQQFSDYHSELNMSSLELGDSALYFCASSSRDNSYEQYFGPGTRLTVT.

At least ten counts were recorded for this clonotype. The chain is built from TRBV6-5 and TRBJ1-2; TRBD1 aligns across 8 bases. CDR1 MNHEY and CDR2 SVGAGI come from the germline V gene. This CDR3 contains 18 residues. Trimming at V came to 0 bases and at J to 1 base, leaving 10 bases not matched to a gene. CDR3 DNA: TGTGCCAGCAGTTACTCTCGGACAGGGAAGGGGGTTAACTATGGCTACACCTTC. Residues: CASSYSRTGKGVNYGYTF.

This clonotype occurred many times. The V call is TRBV7-9, the J call TRBJ1-1, with no clear D. The CDR3 sequence is 16 residues long. Germline V gene sequence: CDR1 SEHNR, CDR2 FQNEAQ (reference sequence). The V end was cut by 5 bases, the J end by 0 bases, with 16 bases between. This CDR3 is CASSHPTVTMNTEAFF. The CDR3 coding sequence is TGTGCCAGCAGCCACCCGACCGTAACCATGAACACTGAAGCTTTCTTT.

This clonotype showed up just a few times. The chain combines TRBV28 with TRBJ2-5, with 11 bases aligning to TRBD2. V lost 5 bases to trimming and J lost 3 bases; unmatched junction nucleotides: 8. The CDR3 spans 16 residues. Germline CDR1 reads MDHEN; CDR2 reads SYDVKM. CDR3 region: CASSPLGSGREETQYF. As DNA, the CDR3 is TGTGCCAGCAGTCCCCTGGGTAGCGGGAGGGAAGAGACCCAGTACTTC.

This clonotype has at least ten counts. V usage is TRBV19 and J usage is TRBJ1-4; TRBD1 might be the D (6 bases). The CDR3 runs to 16 residues. Germline V gives CDR1 LNHDA, CDR2 SQIVND (reference sequence). The V and J ends lost 5 bases and 7 bases respectively, with 20 bases between them. The CDR3 DNA follows: TGTGCCAGTAGTGCTGGACAGACGGCGCGAAGTGAAAAACTGTTTTTT. Its translation: CASSAGQTARSEKLFF.

The sample holds many counts of this clonotype. V is TRBV11-3 and J is TRBJ1-6, with D perhaps TRBD1 (5 bases). Trimming removed 6 bases from V and 10 bases from J, with 16 bases in between. CDR1 is SGHNT, CDR2 YENEEA, per germline. This CDR3 contains 14 residues. The CDR3, as DNA: TGTGCCAGCAGTACTGGGCTGGGGGACTCACCCCTCCACTTT. The encoded protein is CASSTGLGDSPLHF.

This clonotype was picked up many times. The rearrangement links TRBV28 to TRBJ2-7; D might be TRBD1 (6 bases). CDR1 is MDHEN and CDR2 is SYDVKM in the germline V gene. The CDR3 is 15 residues long. With 2 bases removed from V and 4 bases from J, the gap between germline ends came to 15 bases. The CDR3 DNA follows: TGTGCCAGCAGTTTAGAGGGCAGGGGAAGGTACGAGCAGTACTTC. Translated: CASSLEGRGRYEQYF.

The table lists this clonotype with many counts. The rearrangement links TRBV29-1 to TRBJ1-1; 8 nucleotides agree with TRBD1. The CDR3 contains 16 residues. With V trimmed by 2 bases and J by 2 bases, 10 bases remained unmatched. Per germline, CDR1 SQVTM and CDR2 ANQGSEA. CDR3 region: CSVELYRGASNTEAFF. Here the CDR3 DNA reads TGCAGCGTTGAATTGTACAGGGGGGCGAGTAACACTGAAGCTTTCTTT.

V gene TRBV20-1 combines with J gene TRBJ2-5; D is uncertain. This CDR3 has 16 residues. CDR1 is DFQATT and CDR2 is SNEGSKA in the germline V gene (reference sequence). V was pared by 0 bases and J by 5 bases, with 19 bases between. The CDR3 DNA sequence: TGCAGTGCTAGAGATCGGAATTTAGGAGCGACGGAGACCCAGTACTTC. It translates to CSARDRNLGATETQYF.

The table lists this clonotype with many counts. This chain uses TRBV4-1 with TRBJ2-1; 8 positions agree with TRBD2. The V and J ends lost 3 bases and 4 bases, in that order; junction bases with no gene match: 8. Germline V gives CDR1 MGHRA, CDR2 YSYEKL. This CDR3 is 16 amino acids long. As DNA, the CDR3 is TGCGCCAGCAGCCAGGGAACCGGGGGGGTATACAATGAGCAGTTCTTC. Protein: CASSQGTGGVYNEQFF.

At least ten counts were recorded for this clonotype. The V call is TRBV12-3 or TRBV12-4, the J call TRBJ1-4; unclear D gene. V lost 2 bases to trimming and J lost 3 bases, with 10 bases between them. CDR3 length equals 15 residues. The CDR3 reads CASSLRISSNEKLFF. The CDR3 bases are TGTGCCAGCAGTTTACGGATCTCCTCTAATGAAAAACTGTTTTTT.

This clonotype showed up many times. The V call is TRBV7-9, the J call TRBJ2-7; tentative D call: TRBD1 (5 bases). The CDR3 loop spans 14 amino acids. CDR1 is SEHNR and CDR2 is FQNEAQ in the germline V gene (reference sequence). V lost 1 base, J lost 1 base, and 8 bases lay in between. CDR3 loop: CASSLGGASYEQYF. The CDR3 DNA reads as TGTGCCAGCAGCTTAGGTGGGGCTTCCTACGAGCAGTACTTC. Variable domain in full (rest from reference TRBV7-9 and TRBJ2-7): DTGVSQNPRHKITKRGQNVTFRCDPISEHNRLYWYRQTLGQGPEFLTYFQNEAQLEKSRLLSDRFSAERPKGSFSTLEIQRTEQGDSAMYLCASSLGGASYEQYFGPGTRLTVT.